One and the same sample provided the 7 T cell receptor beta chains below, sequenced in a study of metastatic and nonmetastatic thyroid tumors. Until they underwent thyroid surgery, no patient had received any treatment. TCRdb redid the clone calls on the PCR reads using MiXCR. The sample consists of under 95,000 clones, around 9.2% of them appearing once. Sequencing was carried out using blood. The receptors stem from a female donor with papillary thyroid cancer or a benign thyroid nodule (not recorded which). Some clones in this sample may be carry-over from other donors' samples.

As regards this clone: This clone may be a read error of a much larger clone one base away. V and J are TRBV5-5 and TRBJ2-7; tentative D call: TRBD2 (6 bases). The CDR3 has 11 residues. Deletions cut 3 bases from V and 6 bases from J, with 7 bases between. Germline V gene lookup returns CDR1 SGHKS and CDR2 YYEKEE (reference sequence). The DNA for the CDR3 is TGTGCCAGCAGCTGGGGGGTCGAGCAGTACTTC. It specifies CASSWGVEQYF.

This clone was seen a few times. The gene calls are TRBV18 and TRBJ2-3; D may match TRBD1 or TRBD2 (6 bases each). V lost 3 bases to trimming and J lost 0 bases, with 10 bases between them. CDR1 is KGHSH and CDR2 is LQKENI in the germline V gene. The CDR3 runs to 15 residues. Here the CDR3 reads CASSPEGESTDTQYF. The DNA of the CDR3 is TGTGCCAGCTCACCGGAGGGGGAAAGCACAGATACGCAGTATTTT.

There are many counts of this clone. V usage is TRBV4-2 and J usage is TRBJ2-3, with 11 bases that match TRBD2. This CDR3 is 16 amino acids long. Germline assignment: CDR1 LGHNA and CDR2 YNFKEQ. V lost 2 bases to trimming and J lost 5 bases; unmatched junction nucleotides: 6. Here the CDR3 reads CASSQTSSGGRDTQYF. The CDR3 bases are TGTGCCAGCAGCCAAACCTCTAGCGGGGGGCGAGATACGCAGTATTTT.

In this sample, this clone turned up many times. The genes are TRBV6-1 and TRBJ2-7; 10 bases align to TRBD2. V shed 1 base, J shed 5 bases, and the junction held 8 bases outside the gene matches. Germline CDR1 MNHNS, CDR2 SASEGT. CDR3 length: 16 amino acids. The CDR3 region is CASSEEYLAGENEQYF. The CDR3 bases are TGTGCCAGCAGTGAAGAGTATCTAGCGGGGGAAAACGAGCAGTACTTC.

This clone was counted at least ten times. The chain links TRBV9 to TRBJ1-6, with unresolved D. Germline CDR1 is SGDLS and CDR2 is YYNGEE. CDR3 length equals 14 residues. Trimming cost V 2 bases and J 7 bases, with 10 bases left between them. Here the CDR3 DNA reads TGTGCCAGCAGCGTTCAGGTGGAGAATTCACCCCTCCACTTT. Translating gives CASSVQVENSPLHF.

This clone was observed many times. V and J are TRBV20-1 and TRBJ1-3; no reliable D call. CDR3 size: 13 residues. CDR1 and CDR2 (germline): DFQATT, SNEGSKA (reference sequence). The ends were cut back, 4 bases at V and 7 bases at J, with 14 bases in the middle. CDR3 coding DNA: TGCAGTGCTACCAGGATAGGAGGGAACACCATATATTTT. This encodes CSATRIGGNTIYF.

In DNA, the CDR3 is TGTGCCAGCAGTTTATTCGACAGCCAAGAGACCCAGTACTTC. It specifies CASSLFDSQETQYF. The chain couples TRBV12-3 or TRBV12-4 to TRBJ2-5, with D maybe TRBD1 (5 bases). Trimming pared 2 bases from V and 1 base from J, leaving 8 bases between. This CDR3 spans 14 amino acids.